A single sample is the source of the 10 T cell receptor beta chains below, sequenced in a study of blood T cell repertoires in COVID-19 (dated by TCRdb to between 2020 and 2021). Libraries were constructed by the immunoSEQ multiplex PCR assay. TCRdb re-hosts the immuneACCESS table, in-frame sequences only. Its copies lack some clones; in the studies checked, an unresolved V gene accounts for under half of them, and the cause for the rest is not known. The sample yields 90,000 or so clones; about nine tenths were counted once. 3% to 4% of the sample lies in the top ten. What was sequenced was peripheral blood. Receptors were obtained from a woman aged 70 to 79 with acute or convalescent COVID-19.

The chain carries TRBV18 and TRBJ2-7; unclear D gene. The V gene lost 3 bases and the J gene lost 6 bases, with 15 bases spanning the gap. The CDR3 is 14 amino acids. CDR1 and CDR2 (germline): KGHSH, LQKENI. CDR3: CASSPSVFGAEQYF. DNA of the CDR3: TGTGCCAGCTCACCGTCGGTTTTCGGTGCCGAGCAGTACTTC. The complete variable domain, with remaining parts taken from reference TRBV18 and TRBJ2-7, reads NAGVMQNPRHLVRRRGQEARLRCSPMKGHSHVYWYRQLPEEGLKFMVYLQKENIIDESGMPKERFSAEFPKEGPSILRIQQVVRGDSAAYFCASSPSVFGAEQYFGPGTRLTVT.

V usage is TRBV29-1 and J usage is TRBJ1-2; no firm D call. Germline-derived CDR1 and CDR2 are SQVTM and ANQGSEA. There are 12 residues in the CDR3. Trimming left V 5 bases short and J 3 bases short, with 10 bases between. CDR3 sequence reads: CSVHQVDYGYTF. DNA for the CDR3: TGCAGCGTTCATCAGGTCGACTATGGCTACACCTTC.

This clone was seen just once. The chain carries TRBV9 and TRBJ2-3; 8 nucleotides match TRBD2. The germline V gene encodes CDR1 SGDLS and CDR2 YYNGEE. The J segment lost 2 bases and the V segment lost 4 bases, leaving 9 bases of the junction unmatched. This CDR3 comprises 16 residues. The DNA of the CDR3 is TGTGCCAGCAGCCCCCAACCGGGGGGGACCACAGATACGCAGTATTTT. Residues: CASSPQPGGTTDTQYF.

The chain recombines TRBV30 with TRBJ2-1; D is uncertain. Trimming left V 5 bases short and J 7 bases short, with 6 bases between. Germline CDR1 GTSNPN, CDR2 SVGIG (reference sequence). CDR3 length: 10 residues. In nucleotides, the CDR3 is TGTGCCTGGGCATTTAATGAGCAGTTCTTC. It specifies CAWAFNEQFF. The full variable domain, with the rest looked up from reference TRBV30 and TRBJ2-1, is SQTIHQWPATLVQPVGSPLSLECTVEGTSNPNLYWYRQAAGRGLQLLFYSVGIGQISSEVPQNLSASRPQDRQFILSSKKLLLSDSGFYLCAWAFNEQFFGPGTRLTVL.

The V and J genes are TRBV25-1 and TRBJ1-2, with 7 bases identical to TRBD1. CDR3 size: 16 residues. J gave up 8 bases and V 2 bases, and 14 bases lay outside the gene matches. Per germline, CDR1 MGHDK and CDR2 SYGVNS. The CDR3 region has the DNA TGTGCCAGCAGTGAACCCCTGGCAGGGGGGCTTCGGGGCTACACCTTC. Translated, it gives CASSEPLAGGLRGYTF.

The chain recombines TRBV5-1 with TRBJ1-1, with 7 bases matching TRBD1. V gave up 1 base and J gave up 4 bases; unmatched junction bases: 10. Germline CDR1 reads SGHRS; CDR2 reads YFSETQ. This CDR3 spans 16 amino acids. The CDR3 region is CASSLPRGRVGTEAFF. The CDR3 DNA reads as TGCGCCAGCAGCTTGCCGAGGGGGCGGGTGGGCACTGAAGCTTTCTTT.

The chain combines TRBV9 with TRBJ2-3; the match to TRBD1 covers 9 bases. From germline, CDR1 is SGDLS and CDR2 YYNGEE. The CDR3 contains 15 residues. V dropped 0 bases and J dropped 1; count of bases not matched to a gene: 0. CDR3 protein: CASSVGDRGTDTQYF. The CDR3 DNA sequence: TGTGCCAGCAGCGTAGGGGACAGGGGCACAGATACGCAGTATTTT.

V is TRBV11-3 and J is TRBJ2-3; D perhaps matches TRBD2 (6 bases). The V and J ends lost 5 bases and 0 bases respectively, with 15 bases between them. CDR1 is SGHNT, CDR2 YENEEA, per germline. The CDR3 is 16 amino acids. The CDR3 nucleotides read TGTGCCAGCAGCATGTTGGGGGGTCATAGCACAGATACGCAGTATTTT. Residues: CASSMLGGHSTDTQYF.

V usage is TRBV24-1 and J usage is TRBJ2-3; 13 bases are a match to TRBD2. Unmatched junction bases numbered 6, after V lost 4 bases and J lost 0 bases. CDR1 and CDR2 (germline): KGHDR, SFDVKD. The CDR3 totals 18 residues. The chain's CDR3 is CATSDRTSGGSSTDTQYF. The DNA for the CDR3 is TGTGCCACCAGTGACCGGACTAGCGGGGGTAGTAGCACAGATACGCAGTATTTT.

The chain combines TRBV18 with TRBJ1-6, with 7 bases fitting TRBD1. V trimming: 2 bases; J trimming: 1 base; junction bases outside the gene matches: 2. The CDR3 totals 16 residues. Germline V gene sequence: CDR1 KGHSH, CDR2 LQKENI. CDR3 DNA sequence: TGTGCCAGCTCACCATTGGGACAGTCCTATAATTCACCCCTCCACTTT. It is translated as CASSPLGQSYNSPLHF.